This T cell receptor (beta chain) was found in a study of response to subunit inactivated influenza vaccine. Study-level points and caveats: Few new T cells, the authors suggested, are recruited by each seasonal influenza vaccination.

V was pared by 0 bases and J by 8 bases, with 16 bases between. The CDR3 spans 15 residues. Germline assignment: CDR1 SGHTA and CDR2 FQGNSA. MiXCR was run by TCRdb on the RT-PCR reads, yielding one entry per CDR3 protein. The data contain hundreds of thousands of distinct CDR3 sequences, 14% of them seen just once; the ten biggest clones take up 7.6%. This clonotype was detected a few times. What it recognizes is unknown. Specimen: PBMCs from blood, collected around 15 days before vaccination. This receptor was obtained from a man over 45 who received an inactivated influenza vaccine. The chain is built from TRBV7-2 and TRBJ1-2; D unclear. The CDR3 reads CASSLALMAAEGYTF. CDR3 nucleotides: TGTGCCAGCAGCTTAGCGCTTATGGCAGCTGAGGGCTACACCTTC.